This entry lists 11 T cell receptor beta chains sequenced from one sample in a study of shared clonotypes between healthy human individuals. This table comes from immunoSEQ multiplex PCR, and its TCRdb copy is limited to in-frame clones, with some not included. The sample lists roughly 1,500,000 clones, approximately 98% occurring once. The sequenced sample was naive CD4+ T cells sorted from blood. Noted subset: CD45RA+ positively selected. These receptors were taken from a young man in good health.

This clone was detected only once. The J gene is TRBJ1-5, the V gene TRBV28, with a possible D match to TRBD1 (6 bases). Trimming removed 1 base from V and 7 bases from J, with 14 bases in between. The CDR3 is 15 residues long. Germline CDR1 and CDR2: MDHEN and SYDVKM. This chain's CDR3 is CASSLFRTDKQPQHF. CDR3 DNA sequence: TGTGCCAGCAGTTTATTTCGGACAGACAAGCAGCCCCAGCATTTT.

The chain employs TRBV5-4 and TRBJ2-5; D not resolved. V lost 0 bases and J lost 5, with 8 bases in between. Germline V lookup: CDR1 SGHNT, CDR2 YYREEE (reference sequence). The CDR3 spans 13 residues. In nucleotides, the CDR3 is TGTGCCAGCAGCTTGGACGCATTTGAGACCCAGTACTTC. The encoded protein is CASSLDAFETQYF.

The CDR3 loop reads CASRSGTSGANTGELFF. The CDR3 DNA is TGTGCCAGCAGAAGCGGGACTAGCGGAGCGAACACCGGGGAGCTGTTTTTT. The gene calls are TRBV5-4 and TRBJ2-2, with 11 bases fitting TRBD2. The V gene's germline CDR1 is SGHNT and CDR2 YYREEE (reference sequence). V lost 5 bases and J lost 0; bases outside the gene matches: 6. This CDR3 region has 17 residues. The full variable domain, completed using reference TRBV5-4 and TRBJ2-2, is ETGVTQSPTHLIKTRGQQVTLRCSSQSGHNTVSWYQQALGQGPQFIFQYYREEENGRGNFPPRFSGLQFPNYSSELNVNALELDDSALYLCASRSGTSGANTGELFFGEGSRLTVL.

The chain links TRBV7-2 to TRBJ2-7; D tentatively reads TRBD1 or TRBD2 (6 bases each). The CDR3 contains 17 residues. The ends were cut back, 6 bases at V and 5 bases at J, with 26 bases in the middle. Germline-derived CDR1 and CDR2 are SGHTA and FQGNSA. The CDR3 nucleotides read TGTGCCAGCAGACTAGGGGGGCGGTTTACCCTAGATAACGAGCAGTACTTC. Protein: CASRLGGRFTLDNEQYF.

V gene TRBV19 combines with J gene TRBJ2-1; D call uncertain. The CDR3 has 16 amino acids. The germline gives CDR1 LNHDA, CDR2 SQIVND (reference sequence). V was pared by 2 bases and J by 8 bases, with 19 bases between. DNA for the CDR3: TGTGCCAGTAGTATATCTTTCTCGGGCCCAAAGGATGAGCAGTTCTTC. Its protein product is CASSISFSGPKDEQFF.

The chain employs TRBV2 and TRBJ1-2; 7 bases fit TRBD1. Germline loops: CDR1 SNHLY, CDR2 FYNNEI. The CDR3 has 15 amino acids. V was pared by 6 bases and J by 4 bases, with 11 bases of the junction left unmatched. This chain's CDR3 is CASREMTGSIYGYTF. The CDR3 DNA sequence: TGTGCCAGCAGGGAGATGACAGGGAGCATCTATGGCTACACCTTC.

This clone was seen just once. The V call is TRBV5-4, the J call TRBJ2-3, with unresolved D. Germline CDR1 SGHNT, CDR2 YYREEE (reference sequence). The CDR3 loop spans 14 amino acids. The V end lost 1 base, the J end lost 6 bases, and 12 bases lay between the germline ends. CDR3 sequence: CASSLQVATDTQYF. In DNA, the CDR3 is TGTGCCAGCAGCTTGCAGGTTGCAACTGATACGCAGTATTTT.

The V call is TRBV6-5, the J call TRBJ1-1; unclear D gene. Germline-derived CDR1 and CDR2 are MNHEY and SVGAGI. The V gene lost 6 bases and the J gene lost 2 bases, with 13 bases spanning the gap. The CDR3 totals 14 residues. CDR3 sequence (DNA): TGTGCCAGCAGACCAGACCTTTCTAACACTGAAGCTTTCTTT. This sequence encodes CASRPDLSNTEAFF.

The V and J genes are TRBV7-9 and TRBJ2-1, with 8 bases fitting TRBD2. Trimming cost V 2 bases and J 15 bases; bases outside gene matches: 6. Germline CDR1 reads SEHNR; CDR2 reads FQNEAQ (reference sequence). This CDR3 is built from 12 residues. The CDR3 coding sequence is TGTGCCAGCAGCTTACAGCGGGAGCGCTGGTTCTTC. Protein product: CASSLQRERWFF.

About this clone itself: The sample has other DNA sequences that encode this CDR3 too. This chain uses TRBV18 with TRBJ1-1; no definite D call. Germline CDR1 reads KGHSH; CDR2 reads LQKENI. V gave up 2 bases and J gave up 0 bases, with 4 bases separating them. This CDR3 comprises 13 residues. The CDR3 spells CASSPSVNTEAFF. Written as DNA, the CDR3 is TGTGCCAGCTCACCATCCGTGAACACTGAAGCTTTCTTT.

The chain employs TRBV28 and TRBJ2-7; 10 bases are a match to TRBD2. The CDR3 has 19 amino acids. Germline-derived CDR1 and CDR2 are MDHEN and SYDVKM. The J segment lost 0 bases and the V segment lost 7 bases, leaving 18 bases of the junction unmatched. DNA for the CDR3: TGTGCCAGCATTCTGGGTGGGGCTAGCGGGAGCGTGAGCTCCTACGAGCAGTACTTC. Its protein is CASILGGASGSVSSYEQYF.